This TCR beta chain appears in the sequencing data of a study of T cells in Graves' hyperthyroidism and ophthalmopathy (dated by TCRdb to between 2018 and 2021). In the study overall: Peripheral blood samples were taken at the time of initial diagnosis, prior to any treatment. To identify distinguishing TCR V-J signatures, a discovery cohort of about 100 patients was used, comprising some 45 with Graves' ophthalmopathy and 57 with stable Graves' hyperthyroidism. Prospective prediction of ophthalmopathy was tested in an independent validation cohort consisting of roughly 20 hyperthyroidism patients and approximately 16 patients who later progressed to ophthalmopathy. The 100 discovery patients were randomly split 7:3 into training and test sets. In roughly six Graves' hyperthyroidism patients, the study also compared T-cell repertoires from thyroid tissue with T-cell repertoires from blood. After sampling, hyperthyroidism patients received methimazole starting at 30 mg daily, and ophthalmopathy patients received high-dose intravenous methylprednisolone. TCR Vbeta CDR3 sequencing of roughly 140 peripheral blood samples (under 45 ophthalmopathy, 75 or so hyperthyroidism and 17 progressor patients) is reported in the paper. Results the study describes overall, beyond this receptor: In cross-validation, a model built on a 13 V-J signature told ophthalmopathy apart from stable hyperthyroidism with approximately 90% sensitivity and roughly 81% specificity, and in testing the same model reached 80%/75%. Blood samples also contained most of the expanded thyroid clonotypes (frequency above 0.001), which suggests that blood repertoires may reflect thyroid immune responses. In validation, the model predicted progression to ophthalmopathy a median of roughly 6.5 months before onset, with approximately 70% sensitivity and almost 75% specificity. No statistical method was used to set the sample size in advance, and investigators knew the group allocation.

Remarks on this clonotype: Its antigen is still unknown. Base qualities were left out, and no much larger clone turns up one base away.

A patient counted as having stable Graves' hyperthyroidism if no progression to ophthalmopathy occurred over 18 months of follow-up. Hyperthyroidism patients were newly diagnosed, with disease duration under 2 months, and aged 18 to 65 years. The study excluded patients with uncontrolled infections, other autoimmune diseases, pregnancy or lactation. Diagnoses were based on clinical symptoms, serum thyroxine and TRAb, thyroid ultrasound and orbital computed tomography. PBMCs were separated from about 10 ml of fresh peripheral blood using Ficoll-Paque density gradient centrifugation. Trizol reagent was used to extract total RNA, and RNA quality was then checked on an Agilent 2100 Bioanalyzer. The TCR beta CDR3 regions were amplified from the RNA transcripts. A first-round RT-PCR of the TCR CDR3 used the HTBI primer set with the Qiagen OneStep RT-PCR kit. The libraries were constructed in a second round of multiplex PCR and then size-selected and purified. The libraries were sequenced on an Illumina HiSeq2000 using paired-end 100 bp reads. The authors' analysis ran thus. Raw data were processed with SOAPnuke, discarding reads with adapters, uncalled bases, mean Phred below 15, or no exact constant-primer or identifier match. COPE v1.2.5 was used to merge the high-quality paired reads, and each unique nucleotide sequence was defined as a clonotype. Clonotypes were aligned to IMGT TRBV, TRBD and TRBJ reference segments using MiTCR v1.1. Only V-J combinations with frequency above 0.0001, covering about 99% of repertoires, were analysed. A TCS score was defined as the ratio of F50 (clonal expansion) to E x V (chaos), with BLOSUM62-based TCRdist applied between CDR3 peptides within each V-J. Welch's t-statistics and random forest reduced several hundred V-J features to 13, which were used in a naive Bayes classifier (R e1071). The raw public data were reprocessed by TCRdb itself: fastp quality trimming at Q25, MiXCR clonotype calling, in-frame beta chains only. Every CDR3 protein is listed once, alongside the most common genes and DNA of its rows. The V and J calls follow TCRdb's processing rather than the paper's. The sample has around 190,000 distinct CDR3 sequences on record, about a sixth of them singletons. The leading ten clones occupy roughly 50% of the sample.

Sequences were obtained from blood. The sequence was collected from a woman between 45 and 65 years old with Graves' hyperthyroidism.

The CDR3 has the sequence CASTKQGAGEKLFF. The nucleotide sequence is TGTGCCAGCACCAAACAGGGGGCAGGGGAAAAACTGTTTTTT. The rearrangement combines TRBV14 with TRBJ1-4, and 9 bases in between align with TRBD1. CDR1 and CDR2, looked up from the germline V gene, are SGHDN and FVKESK. CDR3 length: 14 amino acids, cysteine to phenylalanine. Here the CDR3 DNA is all that survives: 42 bases in frame from base 1. Trimming takes 7 bases off V and 8 bases off J; junction bases not matched to a gene: 8. With the portions outside the CDR3 filled from the reference TRBV14 and TRBJ1-4 genes, the complete variable region becomes EAGVTQFPSHSVIEKGQTVTLRCDPISGHDNLYWYRRVMGKEIKFLLHFVKESKQDESGMPNNRFLAERTGGTYSTLKVQPAELEDSGVYFCASTKQGAGEKLFFGSGTQLSVL.